Presented here are 12 T cell receptor beta chains from one specimen sequenced in a study of cytomegalovirus exposure and HLA in healthy donors. A multiplex PCR was run with 60 Vbeta primers and 13 Jbeta primers. Using immunoSEQ multiplex PCR, the repertoire was profiled, and TCRdb retains in-frame clones only, with some absent. The sample holds roughly 180,000 clones, about four fifths seen once. The specimen sequenced was PBMCs. The receptors derive from a girl aged 5-17 years in good health and CMV-seropositive.

The V call is TRBV10-3, the J call TRBJ1-5; 9 nucleotides match TRBD1. From germline, CDR1 is ENHRY and CDR2 SYGVKD. CDR3 length: 15 residues. The ends lost 7 bases at V and 2 bases at J; junction bases unmatched: 6. The CDR3 sequence: CAIIGGQGGNQPQHF. CDR3 nucleotide sequence: TGTGCCATCATTGGGGGACAGGGCGGCAATCAGCCCCAGCATTTT.

This clone was recorded once. The V gene is TRBV7-9, the J gene TRBJ2-5; 7 bases map to TRBD2. V dropped 8 bases and J dropped 0; count of bases not matched to a gene: 3. Germline CDR1 and CDR2: SEHNR and FQNEAQ (reference sequence). The CDR3 extends over 13 amino acids. The CDR3 loop is CASGRADQETQYF. The CDR3 DNA follows: TGTGCCAGCGGGAGGGCGGACCAAGAGACCCAGTACTTC. The full variable domain, with the rest looked up from reference TRBV7-9 and TRBJ2-5, is DTGVSQNPRHKITKRGQNVTFRCDPISEHNRLYWYRQTLGQGPEFLTYFQNEAQLEKSRLLSDRFSAERPKGSFSTLEIQRTEQGDSAMYLCASGRADQETQYFGPGTRLLVL.

The gene calls are TRBV10-3 and TRBJ2-1, with D possibly TRBD1 on 5 matching bases. CDR3 length: 12 amino acids. Trimming pared 7 bases from V and 8 bases from J, leaving 12 bases between. CDR1 is ENHRY, CDR2 SYGVKD, per germline. The CDR3 loop reads CAIKAGKDEQFF. The CDR3 DNA reads TGTGCCATCAAGGCAGGGAAGGATGAGCAGTTCTTC.

J is TRBJ1-3 and V is TRBV7-6; the D gene is possibly TRBD1 (5 bases). This CDR3 comprises 16 residues. V dropped 1 base and J dropped 0 bases, with 10 bases sitting between them. The germline CDR1 and CDR2 sequences are SGHVS and FNYEAQ. The CDR3 DNA sequence: TGTGCCAGCAGCTTAGGCGGACAACTCTCTGGAAACACCATATATTTT. It codes for CASSLGGQLSGNTIYF. The whole variable domain, filled in from reference TRBV7-6 and TRBJ1-3, reads GAGVSQSPRYKVTKRGQDVALRCDPISGHVSLYWYRQALGQGPEFLTYFNYEAQQDKSGLPNDRFSAERPEGSISTLTIQRTEQRDSAMYRCASSLGGQLSGNTIYFGEGSWLTVV.

The gene calls are TRBV7-2 and TRBJ2-5, with a weak D call TRBD1 (5 bases). The CDR3 has 14 amino acids. The germline gives CDR1 SGHTA, CDR2 FQGNSA. The V gene lost 2 bases and the J gene lost 1 base, with 8 bases spanning the gap. The CDR3 sequence is CASSLRGTQETQYF. CDR3 DNA sequence: TGTGCCAGCAGCTTAAGGGGAACCCAAGAGACCCAGTACTTC.

CDR3 amino acids: CASSYKHSSYNEQFF. CDR3 nucleotides: TGTGCCAGCAGTTACAAGCACAGCTCCTACAATGAGCAGTTCTTC. The chain employs TRBV6-5 and TRBJ2-1; no clear D gene. Germline CDR1 MNHEY, CDR2 SVGAGI. Trimming removed 2 bases from V and 0 bases from J, with 8 bases in between. CDR3 size: 15 residues.

This rearrangement joins TRBV6-5 to TRBJ1-2; D is uncertain. V lost 0 bases and J 8 bases, leaving 13 bases between the germline ends. Germline V gene sequence: CDR1 MNHEY, CDR2 SVGAGI. The CDR3 sequence is 14 residues long. The CDR3 reads CASSYSSTSGGYTF. The CDR3 bases are TGTGCCAGCAGTTACTCGTCAACGTCGGGGGGCTACACCTTC.

The V call is TRBV7-2, the J call TRBJ2-3; 8 bases agree with TRBD2. The CDR3 is 14 residues long. CDR1 and CDR2 (germline): SGHTA, FQGNSA. The J segment lost 5 bases and the V segment lost 4 bases, leaving 5 bases of the junction unmatched. The CDR3: CASSSGLAGDTQYF. CDR3 DNA sequence: TGTGCCAGCAGCTCCGGACTAGCTGGAGATACGCAGTATTTT.

The CDR3 sequence is CASSSQGSNTEAFF. Written as DNA, the CDR3 is TGTGCCAGCAGCTCCCAGGGGTCGAACACTGAAGCTTTCTTT. The chain carries TRBV9 and TRBJ1-1; TRBD1 might be the D (6 bases). There are 14 residues in the CDR3. The germline gives CDR1 SGDLS, CDR2 YYNGEE. Deletions cut 4 bases from V and 1 base from J, with 11 bases between.

The chain joins TRBV13 to TRBJ1-1, with D uncertain. The CDR3 is 15 amino acids. CDR1 is PRHDT and CDR2 is FYEKMQ in the germline V gene (reference sequence). V dropped 5 bases and J dropped 9 bases, with 22 bases sitting between them. This chain's CDR3 is CASSLRLDGSKKAFF. The CDR3 bases are TGTGCCAGCAGCCTACGGTTGGACGGGAGTAAGAAAGCTTTCTTT.

The chain combines TRBV4-2 with TRBJ2-3; D is uncertain. The CDR3 totals 14 residues. The germline gives CDR1 LGHNA, CDR2 YNFKEQ. Trimming cost V 1 base and J 2 bases, with 7 bases left between them. In DNA form, the CDR3 reads TGTGCCAGCAGCCAAGTGGGCCACACAGATACGCAGTATTTT. This codes for CASSQVGHTDTQYF.

This sequence joins TRBV7-9 and TRBJ2-7, with D possibly matching TRBD1 (6 bases). The V end was cut by 0 bases, the J end by 0 bases, with 12 bases between. CDR1 SEHNR and CDR2 FQNEAQ come from the germline V gene (reference sequence). The CDR3 length is 16 residues. The CDR3 bases are TGTGCCAGCAGCTTAGCGACAGGCAAAAGCTCCTACGAGCAGTACTTC. Translated, it gives CASSLATGKSSYEQYF.